A selection of T cell receptor beta chains follows, all from one sample in a study of T cells in Graves' hyperthyroidism and ophthalmopathy. Each CDR3 protein gets one entry after TCRdb re-called the multiplex PCR reads with MiXCR. The sample includes over 700,000 distinct CDR3 sequences, more than 30% of them seen just once. Sequenced: blood. The source of these receptors is a man between 18 and 29 years old with Graves' hyperthyroidism. The CDR3 runs from the conserved cysteine through the conserved F or W. Fields, in order: clone size, J gene, D gene, V gene, CDR3 DNA, CDR3 protein. D genes are given only for firm matches. Expanded clones are given a class, and other clones once, few, many or no size at all.

clone_size: many; j_call: TRBJ2-7; d_call: .; v_call: TRBV24-1; cdr3_nt: TGTGCCACCAGTGACTATCACACAGATAGCTCCTACGAGCAGTACTTC; cdr3_aa: CATSDYHTDSSYEQYF
clone_size: .; j_call: TRBJ2-1; d_call: .; v_call: TRBV24-1; cdr3_nt: TGTGCCACCAGTGACCCCGGCGATGAGCAGTTCTTC; cdr3_aa: CATSDPGDEQFF
clone_size: .; j_call: TRBJ1-1; d_call: .; v_call: TRBV5-1; cdr3_nt: TGCGCCAGCAGCCAAGGGGGACCCAGGAACACTGAAGCTTTCTTT; cdr3_aa: CASSQGGPRNTEAFF
clone_size: .; j_call: TRBJ1-5; d_call: .; v_call: TRBV6-4; cdr3_nt: TGTGCCAGCAGTTCCACAAGTGGTCAGCCCCAGCATTTT; cdr3_aa: CASSSTSGQPQHF
clone_size: few; j_call: TRBJ1-1; d_call: TRBD1; v_call: TRBV4-1; cdr3_nt: TGCGCCAGCAGCCAAGGGACAGGGGGGGAAGCTTTCTTT; cdr3_aa: CASSQGTGGEAFF
clone_size: .; j_call: TRBJ1-1; d_call: .; v_call: TRBV25-1; cdr3_nt: TGTGCCAGCAGTAACGTAGAAACAGGGCCGGACACTGAAGCTTTCTTT; cdr3_aa: CASSNVETGPDTEAFF
clone_size: few; j_call: TRBJ1-6; d_call: .; v_call: TRBV11-2; cdr3_nt: TGTGCCAGCAGTCTTAGGTCCCTGAGCTCCTATAATTCACCCCTCCACTTT; cdr3_aa: CASSLRSLSSYNSPLHF
clone_size: .; j_call: TRBJ2-7; d_call: .; v_call: TRBV20-1; cdr3_nt: TGCAGTGCTAGGGAGGAGCTCAAGCCCTACGAGCAGTACTTC; cdr3_aa: CSAREELKPYEQYF
clone_size: many; j_call: TRBJ1-6; d_call: .; v_call: TRBV2; cdr3_nt: TGTGCCAGCAGTGAAGGGGATTCACCCCTCCACTTT; cdr3_aa: CASSEGDSPLHF
clone_size: once; j_call: TRBJ1-5; d_call: .; v_call: TRBV19; cdr3_nt: TGTGCCAGTAGTATGAAGGCTAGCGGGCGGGAGACCCAGCATTTT; cdr3_aa: CASSMKASGRETQHF
clone_size: .; j_call: TRBJ2-2; d_call: TRBD2; v_call: TRBV12-3/TRBV12-4; cdr3_nt: TGTGCCAGCAGTCCTCCCTCTAGCGGGAGGAACACCGGGGAGCTGTTTTTT; cdr3_aa: CASSPPSSGRNTGELFF
clone_size: few; j_call: TRBJ2-5; d_call: .; v_call: TRBV10-3; cdr3_nt: TGTGCCATCGGTGATCAGGAGGGAGAGACCCAGTACTTC; cdr3_aa: CAIGDQEGETQYF
clone_size: few; j_call: TRBJ1-4; d_call: .; v_call: TRBV11-2; cdr3_nt: TGTGCCAGCAGCTGGGCAGGGTATCGTGAAAAACTGTTTTTT; cdr3_aa: CASSWAGYREKLFF
clone_size: few; j_call: TRBJ2-2; d_call: TRBD2; v_call: TRBV10-2; cdr3_nt: TGCGCCAGCAGCTCGGGACTAGCGGGGCAAAGAGGGGAGCTGTTTTTT; cdr3_aa: CASSSGLAGQRGELFF
clone_size: .; j_call: TRBJ1-1; d_call: .; v_call: TRBV7-9; cdr3_nt: TGTGCCAGCAGCCCTAGGTTGAGCACTGAAGCTTTCTTT; cdr3_aa: CASSPRLSTEAFF
clone_size: .; j_call: TRBJ1-1; d_call: TRBD1; v_call: TRBV25-1; cdr3_nt: TGTGCCAGCTCCAACAGGGGCAGGGCCGCTGAAGCTTTCTTT; cdr3_aa: CASSNRGRAAEAFF
clone_size: .; j_call: TRBJ1-1; d_call: TRBD1; v_call: TRBV9; cdr3_nt: TGTGCCAGCAGCACCCAAACAGGGGGCGGTGAAGCTTTCTTT; cdr3_aa: CASSTQTGGGEAFF
clone_size: .; j_call: TRBJ2-5; d_call: TRBD1; v_call: TRBV20-1; cdr3_nt: TGCAGTGCTAGCGGACAGGGCGTAGAGACCCAGTACTTC; cdr3_aa: CSASGQGVETQYF
clone_size: many; j_call: TRBJ2-5; d_call: .; v_call: TRBV7-8; cdr3_nt: TGTGCCAGCAGCCAAGACCACCAAGAGACCCAGTACTTC; cdr3_aa: CASSQDHQETQYF
clone_size: .; j_call: TRBJ2-2; d_call: .; v_call: TRBV20-1; cdr3_nt: TGCAGGTGGCTCGAAGGGGCGAGGGCCGGGGAGCTGTTTTTT; cdr3_aa: CRWLEGARAGELFF
clone_size: many; j_call: TRBJ1-3; d_call: TRBD1; v_call: TRBV2; cdr3_nt: TGTGCCAGCAGTCGGGCAGGGGGACTCTCTGGAAACACCATATATTTT; cdr3_aa: CASSRAGGLSGNTIYF
clone_size: .; j_call: TRBJ1-1; d_call: TRBD1; v_call: TRBV29-1; cdr3_nt: TGCAGCGTTGGGGGACAGGGGGTCGCTGAAGCTTTCTTT; cdr3_aa: CSVGGQGVAEAFF
clone_size: many; j_call: TRBJ1-3; d_call: .; v_call: TRBV29-1; cdr3_nt: TGCAGCGCACGAATCTCCCCCTCTGGAAACACCATATATTTT; cdr3_aa: CSARISPSGNTIYF
clone_size: .; j_call: TRBJ1-6; d_call: .; v_call: TRBV4-1; cdr3_nt: TGCGCCAGCAGCCAAGTAACAGTCTCAAATTCACCCCTCCACTTT; cdr3_aa: CASSQVTVSNSPLHF
clone_size: many; j_call: TRBJ1-6; d_call: .; v_call: TRBV7-2; cdr3_nt: TGTGCCAGCAACCACGGGGATTCACCCCTCCACTTT; cdr3_aa: CASNHGDSPLHF
clone_size: many; j_call: TRBJ1-5; d_call: .; v_call: TRBV12-3/TRBV12-4; cdr3_nt: TGTGCCAGCAGTTCTAGCCGAAATCAGCCCCAGCATTTT; cdr3_aa: CASSSSRNQPQHF
clone_size: many; j_call: TRBJ1-5; d_call: .; v_call: TRBV2; cdr3_nt: TGTGCCAGCAGCGCTAACCCGGGGGGCCAGCCCCAGCATTTT; cdr3_aa: CASSANPGGQPQHF
clone_size: .; j_call: TRBJ1-4; d_call: TRBD1; v_call: TRBV7-4; cdr3_nt: TGTGCCAGCAGCTCGGACAGGGAGGATGAAAAACTGTTTTTT; cdr3_aa: CASSSDREDEKLFF
clone_size: .; j_call: TRBJ2-5; d_call: .; v_call: TRBV6-1; cdr3_nt: TGTGCCACCTCTATCCAAGAGACCCAGTACTTC; cdr3_aa: CATSIQETQYF
clone_size: few; j_call: TRBJ2-5; d_call: .; v_call: TRBV11-2; cdr3_nt: TGTGCCAGCAGCCCAGGGGGGTACCAAGAGACCCAGTACTTC; cdr3_aa: CASSPGGYQETQYF
clone_size: few; j_call: TRBJ1-1; d_call: TRBD1; v_call: TRBV6-6; cdr3_nt: TGTGCCTCCCTTGGACAGGGGGGCACTGAAGCTTTCTTT; cdr3_aa: CASLGQGGTEAFF
clone_size: .; j_call: TRBJ2-7; d_call: .; v_call: TRBV25-1; cdr3_nt: TGTGCCAGCAGCCTTGGGGTCGGAACACCCTACGAGCAGTACTTC; cdr3_aa: CASSLGVGTPYEQYF
clone_size: many; j_call: TRBJ2-2; d_call: TRBD1; v_call: TRBV15; cdr3_nt: TGTGCCACCAGCGGGACAGGGGCCACCGGGGAGCTGTTTTTT; cdr3_aa: CATSGTGATGELFF
clone_size: .; j_call: TRBJ2-1; d_call: .; v_call: TRBV10-2; cdr3_nt: TGCGCCAGCATGGAGTACAATGAGCAGTTCTTC; cdr3_aa: CASMEYNEQFF
clone_size: many; j_call: TRBJ1-5; d_call: .; v_call: TRBV5-6; cdr3_nt: TGTGCCAGCAGCTCCGGGAAAAATCAGCCCCAGCATTTT; cdr3_aa: CASSSGKNQPQHF
clone_size: .; j_call: TRBJ1-5; d_call: .; v_call: TRBV15; cdr3_nt: TGTGCCACCAGCAGCTTAGCAAATCAGCCCCAGCATTTT; cdr3_aa: CATSSLANQPQHF
clone_size: .; j_call: TRBJ1-2; d_call: TRBD1; v_call: TRBV19; cdr3_nt: TGTGCCAGTACCGAACAGGGGGTCTATGGCTACACCTTC; cdr3_aa: CASTEQGVYGYTF
clone_size: .; j_call: TRBJ1-5; d_call: .; v_call: TRBV6-5; cdr3_nt: TGTGCCAGCAGTGAATCTGGGGGACAGCCCCAGCATTTT; cdr3_aa: CASSESGGQPQHF
clone_size: .; j_call: TRBJ1-4; d_call: TRBD1; v_call: TRBV13; cdr3_nt: TGCGCCAGCGGACGAGGGGGCGCGGATGAAAAACTGTTTTTT; cdr3_aa: CASGRGGADEKLFF
clone_size: .; j_call: TRBJ2-7; d_call: TRBD1; v_call: TRBV7-6; cdr3_nt: TGTGCCAGCAGCTTAGACAGACAGGGATCGTTCGAGCAGTACTTC; cdr3_aa: CASSLDRQGSFEQYF
clone_size: many; j_call: TRBJ1-2; d_call: .; v_call: TRBV10-3; cdr3_nt: TGTGCCTCACTTACAGGGCAGGGGTATGGCTACACCTTC; cdr3_aa: CASLTGQGYGYTF
clone_size: .; j_call: TRBJ1-2; d_call: .; v_call: TRBV11-2; cdr3_nt: TGTGCCAGCAGCTTAGGGGGTCACTATGGCTACACCTTC; cdr3_aa: CASSLGGHYGYTF
clone_size: many; j_call: TRBJ1-5; d_call: .; v_call: TRBV24-1; cdr3_nt: TGTGCCACCGTGGGGGCAAATCAGCCCCAGCATTTT; cdr3_aa: CATVGANQPQHF
clone_size: few; j_call: TRBJ2-5; d_call: .; v_call: TRBV29-1; cdr3_nt: TGCAGCGTTGTTTCAAAGGGGGAAGGAGAGACCCAGTACTTC; cdr3_aa: CSVVSKGEGETQYF
clone_size: few; j_call: TRBJ2-6; d_call: .; v_call: TRBV20-1; cdr3_nt: TGCAGTGCTAGACATAGCGGAGGGGTCTCATCGGGCTCTGGGGCCAACGTCCTGACTTTC; cdr3_aa: CSARHSGGVSSGSGANVLTF
clone_size: many; j_call: TRBJ1-4; d_call: .; v_call: TRBV25-1; cdr3_nt: TGTGCCAGCAGTGAAGTTGAGCTCGAAAAACTGTTTTTT; cdr3_aa: CASSEVELEKLFF
clone_size: few; j_call: TRBJ2-7; d_call: TRBD2; v_call: TRBV7-2; cdr3_nt: TGTGCCAGCAGCTTAGTGAACCCTAGACTAGCGGGAGTTCCCTACGAGCAGTACTTC; cdr3_aa: CASSLVNPRLAGVPYEQYF
clone_size: .; j_call: TRBJ2-7; d_call: .; v_call: TRBV10-3; cdr3_nt: TGTGCCAGCAGTTTAAAGGCGGGCGGGCCCGACGAGCAGTACTTC; cdr3_aa: CASSLKAGGPDEQYF
clone_size: few; j_call: TRBJ2-7; d_call: TRBD2; v_call: TRBV9; cdr3_nt: TGTGCCAGCAGCGTAGATGGTAGCGGGGGCCTCCGGGAGCAGTACTTC; cdr3_aa: CASSVDGSGGLREQYF
clone_size: few; j_call: TRBJ1-1; d_call: .; v_call: TRBV12-3/TRBV12-4; cdr3_nt: TGTGCCAGCAGTGGATCGAGGAACACTGAAGCTTTCTTT; cdr3_aa: CASSGSRNTEAFF
clone_size: .; j_call: TRBJ2-2; d_call: TRBD2; v_call: TRBV20-1; cdr3_nt: TGCAGTGCTCACCGACTAGCGGGTAACACCGGGGAGCTGTCTTTT; cdr3_aa: CSAHRLAGNTGELSF
clone_size: .; j_call: TRBJ2-5; d_call: TRBD2; v_call: TRBV29-1; cdr3_nt: TGCAGCCCACTAGCGGGAGACGTCGAGACCCAGTACTTC; cdr3_aa: CSPLAGDVETQYF
clone_size: many; j_call: TRBJ2-7; d_call: .; v_call: TRBV20-1; cdr3_nt: TGCAGTGCTAGGGCCGAGACAGCTTTCGAGCAGTACTTC; cdr3_aa: CSARAETAFEQYF
clone_size: many; j_call: TRBJ1-1; d_call: TRBD1; v_call: TRBV19; cdr3_nt: TGTGCCAGTACCCGACCGGGACAGAGCGCTGAAGCTTTCTTT; cdr3_aa: CASTRPGQSAEAFF
clone_size: once; j_call: TRBJ1-1; d_call: .; v_call: TRBV9; cdr3_nt: TGTGCCAGCAGTAGTGGGAAGACTGAAGCTTTCTTT; cdr3_aa: CASSSGKTEAFF
clone_size: many; j_call: TRBJ2-5; d_call: TRBD1; v_call: TRBV15; cdr3_nt: TGTGCCACCAGCAGGCTTCCGGGACAGGGAGAAGAGACCCAGTACTTC; cdr3_aa: CATSRLPGQGEETQYF
clone_size: .; j_call: TRBJ2-5; d_call: TRBD2; v_call: TRBV7-2; cdr3_nt: TGTGCCAGCAGCTTAGTAGCGTCTAGCGGGAGGAAAGGGACCCAGTACTTC; cdr3_aa: CASSLVASSGRKGTQYF
clone_size: .; j_call: TRBJ2-5; d_call: TRBD1; v_call: TRBV10-3; cdr3_nt: TGTGCCACCGGGACAGGGGACGGCCAAGAGACCCAGTACTTC; cdr3_aa: CATGTGDGQETQYF
clone_size: .; j_call: TRBJ1-1; d_call: .; v_call: TRBV15; cdr3_nt: TGTGCCACCAGCGGGGACATGGGCACTGAAGCTTTCTTT; cdr3_aa: CATSGDMGTEAFF
clone_size: few; j_call: TRBJ1-4; d_call: .; v_call: TRBV4-1; cdr3_nt: TGCGCCAGCAAGTCTGGGGGTGAAAAACTGTTTTTT; cdr3_aa: CASKSGGEKLFF